What follows are 25 T cell receptor beta chains derived from one specimen sequenced in a study of T cell repertoires in cytomegalovirus infection. Using its own MiXCR run on the reads, TCRdb lists one record per CDR3 protein. The data contain around 100,000 distinct CDR3 sequences, more than 20% of them seen just once; the ten biggest clones take up 39%. The sample was CD8+ T cells from PBMCs. These receptors were obtained from a human donor in good health (CMV status not recorded). Some clones in this sample may be carry-over from other donors' samples.

This clonotype occurred a few times. The rearrangement uses TRBV7-8 and TRBJ1-3, with D maybe TRBD1 (5 bases). From germline, CDR1 is SGHVS and CDR2 FQNEAQ. Trimming stripped 5 bases from V and 0 bases from J, with 11 bases between. The CDR3 is 15 amino acids. CDR3 nucleotides: TGTGCCAGCAGCACGGGACCGAGCTCTGGAAACACCATATATTTT. Its translation: CASSTGPSSGNTIYF.

CDR3 DNA: TGTGCCAGCAGTTACTCGCCTAGCGGGAGGGCGAAATACAATGAGCAGTTCTTC. It encodes CASSYSPSGRAKYNEQFF. The chain couples TRBV6-5 to TRBJ2-1; TRBD2 aligns across 12 bases. The CDR3 consists of 18 residues. With V trimmed by 0 bases and J by 4 bases, 7 bases remained unmatched. Germline CDR1 MNHEY, CDR2 SVGAGI.

The chain uses TRBV13 and TRBJ2-1, with 7 bases aligning to TRBD1. In germline, CDR1 is PRHDT, CDR2 FYEKMQ (reference sequence). With 4 bases clipped from V and 4 bases from J, the junction kept 4 bases outside the gene matches. The CDR3 runs 14 residues. The CDR3 coding sequence is TGTGCCAGCAGCTCCCGGACAGGTTACAATGAGCAGTTCTTC. Its translation: CASSSRTGYNEQFF.

The rearrangement joins TRBV7-2 to TRBJ2-7; 11 bases map to TRBD2. With 2 bases clipped from V and 0 bases from J, the junction kept 3 bases outside the gene matches. The CDR3 has 16 amino acids. CDR1 is SGHTA, CDR2 FQGNSA, per germline. CDR3 region: CASSLPLAGGSYEQYF. Here the CDR3 DNA reads TGTGCCAGCAGCTTACCCCTAGCGGGAGGCTCCTACGAGCAGTACTTC.

This clonotype came up many times. The chain joins TRBV28 to TRBJ2-3; D not certain. V lost 2 bases to trimming and J lost 4 bases, with 10 bases between them. The V gene's germline CDR1 is MDHEN and CDR2 SYDVKM. The CDR3 is made up of 14 amino acids. Here the CDR3 reads CASSLGVVSDTQYF. The CDR3 DNA is TGTGCCAGCAGTTTAGGCGTGGTATCAGATACGCAGTATTTT.

This clonotype was seen a handful of times. The rearrangement joins TRBV14 to TRBJ2-1; D is uncertain. V was shortened by 0 bases and J by 7 bases, with 19 bases between the two germline ends. The CDR3 totals 17 residues. Germline V gives CDR1 SGHDN, CDR2 FVKESK. The CDR3 sequence is CASSQDLEGPQTNEQFF. CDR3 bases: TGTGCCAGCAGCCAAGATCTCGAAGGACCTCAAACAAATGAGCAGTTCTTC.

This clonotype has just one count. V and J are TRBV19 and TRBJ1-3, with unresolved D. Trimming pared 3 bases from V and 1 base from J, leaving 10 bases between. Germline V gene data show CDR1 as LNHDA and CDR2 as SQIVND (reference sequence). The CDR3 is 15 amino acids. The CDR3 DNA reads TGTGCCAGTAGTATTGCCTTCTTTTCTGGAAACACCATATATTTT. As protein: CASSIAFFSGNTIYF. Complete variable domain (other parts from reference TRBV19 and TRBJ1-3): DGGITQSPKYLFRKEGQNVTLSCEQNLNHDAMYWYRQDPGQGLRLIYYSQIVNDFQKGDIAEGYSVSREKKESFPLTVTSAQKNPTAFYLCASSIAFFSGNTIYFGEGSWLTVV.

This clonotype was seen only a few times. One end of the junction does not line up with germline, which may come from a read error. This chain connects TRBV7-9 to TRBJ1-2; TRBD1 agrees at 7 bases. The CDR3 extends over 14 amino acids. Germline lookup yields CDR1 SEHNR and CDR2 FQNEAQ (reference sequence). The CDR3 bases are TGCGGAGGGGGCTACCATGAATCTAACTATGGCTACACCTTC. It encodes CGGGYHESNYGYTF.

This clonotype was counted between two and nine times. The chain combines TRBV10-3 with TRBJ2-3, with TRBD2 identical over 9 bases. Germline loops: CDR1 ENHRY, CDR2 SYGVKD. The CDR3 runs to 13 residues. The J segment lost 4 bases and the V segment lost 10 bases, leaving 6 bases of the junction unmatched. As DNA, the CDR3 is TGTGCCACATCTAGCGGGGTGGCAGATACGCAGTATTTT. Its protein is CATSSGVADTQYF.

The rearrangement uses TRBV11-2 and TRBJ1-1; no firm D call. Deletions cut 1 base from V and 9 bases from J, with 15 bases between. CDR3 length: 14 residues. Germline V lookup: CDR1 SGHAT, CDR2 FQNNGV. The DNA of the CDR3 is TGTGCCAGCAGCTTAGGAAGGTGGGCACCTCAAGCTTTCTTT. Amino acids: CASSLGRWAPQAFF.

CDR3 nucleotide sequence: TGTGCCAGCAGCCAGCCGTCTAGCGGGGTCTACGAGCAGTACTTC. Translating it yields CASSQPSSGVYEQYF. The chain recombines TRBV3-1 with TRBJ2-7; TRBD2 aligns across 9 bases. Germline V CDR1 and CDR2: LGHDT, YNNKEL (reference sequence). V trimming: 3 bases; J trimming: 3 bases; junction bases outside the gene matches: 6. The CDR3 length is 15 residues.

This clonotype was detected many times. The V gene is TRBV7-9, the J gene TRBJ2-1; TRBD1 matches at 9 bases. The CDR3 has 16 amino acids. The germline gives CDR1 SEHNR, CDR2 FQNEAQ (reference sequence). V shed 1 base and J 5 bases; nucleotides not matched to a gene: 6. For the CDR3, the DNA is TGTGCCAGCAGCTTAGGGGACAGGGAATGGGACAATGAGCAGTTCTTC. It specifies CASSLGDREWDNEQFF.

This clonotype was counted only a few times. This chain connects TRBV5-1 to TRBJ2-3; tentative D call: TRBD2 (7 bases). The V end lost 1 base, the J end lost 2 bases, and 17 bases lay between the germline ends. There are 17 residues in the CDR3. Germline lookup yields CDR1 SGHRS and CDR2 YFSETQ. The CDR3 bases are TGCGCCAGCAGCTTGACCGGGGGGCACCTATCCACAGATACGCAGTATTTT. Its protein product is CASSLTGGHLSTDTQYF.

This clonotype was observed a handful of times. J is TRBJ1-5 and V is TRBV27; 7 positions match TRBD1. The CDR3 is made up of 14 amino acids. Germline CDR1 reads MNHEY; CDR2 reads SMNVEV (reference sequence). V gave up 4 bases and J gave up 5 bases; unmatched junction bases: 5. The CDR3 DNA is TGTGCCAGCAGTTCGGACAGGAGAGATCAGCCCCAGCATTTT. Translated: CASSSDRRDQPQHF.

This chain uses TRBV19 with TRBJ1-5; the D is unclear. Trimming pared 3 bases from V and 3 bases from J, leaving 6 bases between. This CDR3 is 13 amino acids long. Germline V gene sequence: CDR1 LNHDA, CDR2 SQIVND (reference sequence). The DNA for the CDR3 is TGTGCCAGTAGTATGCTGACCAATCAGCCCCAGCATTTT. Protein sequence: CASSMLTNQPQHF. The full variable domain, rest sourced from reference TRBV19 and TRBJ1-5, is DGGITQSPKYLFRKEGQNVTLSCEQNLNHDAMYWYRQDPGQGLRLIYYSQIVNDFQKGDIAEGYSVSREKKESFPLTVTSAQKNPTAFYLCASSMLTNQPQHFGDGTRLSIL.

CDR3 sequence: CASSPTDARSSYEQYF. CDR3 nucleotides: TGTGCCAGCAGTCCCACGGACGCAAGGAGCTCCTACGAGCAGTACTTC. V usage is TRBV6-2 or TRBV6-3 and J usage is TRBJ2-7; D unclear. Trimming removed 5 bases from V and 0 bases from J, with 17 bases in between. The length of the CDR3 is 16 residues. Per germline, CDR1 MNHEY and CDR2 SVGEGT.

This clonotype was recorded many times. The rearrangement joins TRBV25-1 to TRBJ1-1; tentatively, D is TRBD1 (5 bases). Trimming took 4 bases from V and 3 from J, leaving 18 bases between them. Germline CDR1 MGHDK, CDR2 SYGVNS. This CDR3 is built from 16 residues. The CDR3, as DNA: TGTGCCAGCAGTGTGGGGGAAGGGTACTTGGACACTGAAGCTTTCTTT. Its protein is CASSVGEGYLDTEAFF.

This clonotype occurred a few times. The V and J genes are TRBV14 and TRBJ1-2, with TRBD1 identical over 8 bases. Germline V gene lookup returns CDR1 SGHDN and CDR2 FVKESK. The ends lost 4 bases at V and 7 bases at J; junction bases unmatched: 8. The CDR3 contains 14 residues. DNA of the CDR3: TGTGCCAGCAGCCCGGACAGGGAATGGAGTGGCTACACCTTC. Its translation is CASSPDREWSGYTF.

The rearrangement uses TRBV27 and TRBJ1-5, with a possible D match to TRBD1 (5 bases). CDR3 length: 14 residues. V lost 10 bases and J lost 6, with 19 bases in between. The germline V gene encodes CDR1 MNHEY and CDR2 SMNVEV (reference sequence). In DNA form, the CDR3 reads TGTGCCACTGGCAGGATCGGGGGGACTCAGCCCCAGCATTTT. Its translation: CATGRIGGTQPQHF.

V is TRBV15 and J is TRBJ1-5, with D uncertain. The CDR3 is 16 amino acids. V was pared by 0 bases and J by 3 bases, with 12 bases between. Germline V gives CDR1 LNHNV, CDR2 YYDKDF (reference sequence). CDR3 loop: CATSRDRPALNQPQHF. DNA of the CDR3: TGTGCCACCAGCAGAGATCGCCCAGCCCTCAATCAGCCCCAGCATTTT. The full variable domain, in which reference TRBV15 and TRBJ1-5 provide the parts outside the CDR3, is DAMVIQNPRYQVTQFGKPVTLSCSQTLNHNVMYWYQQKSSQAPKLLFHYYDKDFNNEADTPDNFQSRRPNTSFCFLDIRSPGLGDTAMYLCATSRDRPALNQPQHFGDGTRLSIL.

This clonotype was seen a few times. The rearrangement joins TRBV7-6 to TRBJ2-5, with 7 bases that match TRBD1. The V and J ends lost 5 bases and 2 bases, in that order; junction bases with no gene match: 2. The CDR3 has 13 amino acids. CDR1 is SGHVS, CDR2 FNYEAQ, per germline. This CDR3 is CASSHRGQETQYF. Written as DNA, the CDR3 is TGTGCCAGCAGCCACAGGGGTCAAGAGACCCAGTACTTC. The variable domain in full, with the rest retrieved from reference TRBV7-6 and TRBJ2-5, is GAGVSQSPRYKVTKRGQDVALRCDPISGHVSLYWYRQALGQGPEFLTYFNYEAQQDKSGLPNDRFSAERPEGSISTLTIQRTEQRDSAMYRCASSHRGQETQYFGPGTRLLVL.

The chain joins TRBV4-3 to TRBJ1-2, with unresolved D. The CDR3 has 15 amino acids. The germline gives CDR1 LGHNA, CDR2 YSLEER. V lost 1 base and J lost 0, with 9 bases in between. Here the CDR3 DNA reads TGCGCCAGCAGCCAAGGGTTCGCAGCTAACTATGGCTACACCTTC. This translates into CASSQGFAANYGYTF.

Remarks on this clonotype: The germline gene is not matched at one end of the junction; a read error may be the cause. V and J are TRBV5-3 and TRBJ2-2, with D perhaps TRBD1 (5 bases). Being an ORF, TRBV5-3 has a function that is uncertain. The CDR3 length is 15 residues. Here the CDR3 DNA reads TGTGCCAGCAGCTTGTGGGGCGAGAACACCGGGGAGCTGTTTTTT. Amino acid sequence: CASSLWGENTGELFF.

This clonotype was seen many times. This rearrangement joins TRBV29-1 to TRBJ1-2; 11 bases map to TRBD1. The CDR3 totals 13 residues. V was clipped by 6 bases and J by 8 bases; unmatched bases: 8. CDR1 is SQVTM and CDR2 is ANQGSEA in the germline V gene. The CDR3 spells CSVVGQGATGYTF. In DNA, the CDR3 is TGCAGCGTCGTCGGACAGGGGGCAACCGGCTACACCTTC.

The chain carries TRBV6-1 and TRBJ2-7; 9 bases agree with TRBD2. J was trimmed by 3 bases and V by 6 bases; bases with no gene match: 12. The CDR3 length is 16 residues. Germline-derived CDR1 and CDR2 are MNHNS and SASEGT. In DNA, the CDR3 is TGTGCCAGCAGAGAACAGACTAGCGGAGAAGACTACGAGCAGTACTTC. Translating gives CASREQTSGEDYEQYF.